This T cell receptor beta chain was sequenced for a study of shared clonotypes between healthy human individuals. In the study overall: The study used three CD4 naive, three CD4 memory, two CD8 naive and one CD8 memory plate per donor.

Findings of the study overall: Non-shared clonotypes had lower generation probabilities than those shared by all four donors. Some naive CD4 clonotypes, roughly 5%, turned up in common across several donors.

A deep-level run was used for the assay. The protocol was immunoSEQ multiplex PCR, while the TCRdb copy is restricted to in-frame clones and leaves out a portion. Among about 1.5 million clones, under 99% were seen once, and the ten largest hold 0.4% to 0.55%. Notes on this clone: Antigen unknown.

With 0 bases removed from V and 3 bases from J, the gap between germline ends came to 10 bases. Per the germline V gene, CDR1 is SGHRS and CDR2 is YFSETQ. This CDR3 spans 15 amino acids. V and J are TRBV5-1 and TRBJ2-1, with a tentative D call TRBD2 (6 bases). Sequenced input: naive CD4+ T cells sorted from blood. Documented subset: CD45RA+ positively selected. This TCR derives from a man younger than 40 in good health. The CDR3 is CASSLGRLDYNEQFF. In nucleotides, the CDR3 is TGCGCCAGCAGCTTGGGGAGACTAGACTACAATGAGCAGTTCTTC.